The 26 T cell receptor beta chains given below trace back to one sample, sequenced in a study of shared clonotypes between healthy human individuals. Clones were sequenced by immunoSEQ multiplex PCR, and TCRdb holds only the in-frame ones, with some missing. Here the sample spans some 1,600,000 clones, nearly 99% being singletons. Sequences were obtained from naive CD4+ T cells sorted from blood. Subset indicated: CD45RA+ positively selected. Receptors were obtained from a man aged 25 to 40 in good health.

This clone is a singleton in its sample. The genes are TRBV23-1 and TRBJ2-4, with D uncertain. TRBV23-1 is filed as an ORF, its function uncertain. This CDR3 has 14 amino acids. V was clipped by 4 bases and J by 0 bases, with 7 bases between them. The CDR3 DNA reads TGCGCCAGCAGTCGCACTTTAGCCAAAAACATTCAGTACTTC. It yields the protein CASSRTLAKNIQYF.

The gene calls are TRBV5-6 and TRBJ1-2; 8 bases are shared with TRBD1. The V and J ends lost 4 bases and 8 bases, in that order; junction bases with no gene match: 13. This CDR3 region has 15 residues. Per germline, CDR1 SGHDT and CDR2 YYEEEE. The CDR3 DNA reads TGTGCCAGCAGCGGAACCGACAGGGGCGCTTTCGGCTACACCTTC. It is translated as CASSGTDRGAFGYTF.

To note about this clone: The same CDR3 is also encoded by other DNA sequences in this sample. The chain recombines TRBV5-1 with TRBJ2-3, with D unresolved. V lost 4 bases and J lost 1, with 7 bases in between. Germline V lookup: CDR1 SGHRS, CDR2 YFSETQ. The CDR3 has 13 residues. The CDR3 loop is CASSPPRTDTQYF. CDR3 bases: TGCGCCAGCAGCCCTCCTCGCACAGATACGCAGTATTTT.

The rearrangement uses TRBV2 and TRBJ2-7; 7 positions agree with TRBD2. Germline CDR1 reads SNHLY; CDR2 reads FYNNEI. The trim removed 8 bases at V and 0 bases at J, leaving 7 bases unmatched. CDR3 length equals 14 residues. The CDR3, as DNA: TGTGCCAGCGTGGTGGGACTAAACTCCTACGAGCAGTACTTC. Its protein product is CASVVGLNSYEQYF.

This chain uses TRBV5-6 with TRBJ2-1; 9 nucleotides match TRBD1. Germline V gene sequence: CDR1 SGHDT, CDR2 YYEEEE. The V and J ends lost 3 bases and 6 bases, in that order; junction bases with no gene match: 13. The CDR3 runs 17 residues. The DNA of the CDR3 is TGTGCCAGCAGCTGGGGGACAGGGATCGGTCTCGGCAATGAGCAGTTCTTC. It codes for CASSWGTGIGLGNEQFF.

The chain recombines TRBV11-2 with TRBJ2-7; D possibly corresponds to TRBD1 (5 bases). Per germline, CDR1 SGHAT and CDR2 FQNNGV. This CDR3 has 15 residues. V was trimmed by 6 bases and J by 4 bases, leaving 19 bases between them. CDR3 DNA sequence: TGTGCCAGCAGGGCCCGACAGAATACTATTTACGAGCAGTACTTC. It codes for CASRARQNTIYEQYF.

The rearrangement links TRBV28 to TRBJ1-1, with D possibly TRBD1 on 5 matching bases. The germline V and J ends were trimmed by 7 bases and 3 bases, with 21 bases remaining between them. This CDR3 has 16 residues. The germline V gene encodes CDR1 MDHEN and CDR2 SYDVKM. This CDR3 is CASMDPPPDSYTEAFF. In DNA form, the CDR3 reads TGTGCCAGCATGGACCCCCCACCTGACAGCTACACTGAAGCTTTCTTT. Supplemented by reference TRBV28 and TRBJ1-1, the full variable domain reads DVKVTQSSRYLVKRTGEKVFLECVQDMDHENMFWYRQDPGLGLRLIYFSYDVKMKEKGDIPEGYSVSREKKERFSLILESASTNQTSMYLCASMDPPPDSYTEAFFGQGTRLTVV.

The CDR3 sequence: CASSLGRSTDTQYF. The CDR3 DNA is TGTGCCAGCAGCTTAGGACGTAGCACAGATACGCAGTATTTT. The chain links TRBV7-8 to TRBJ2-3; D is uncertain. There are 14 residues in the CDR3. The V gene lost 1 base and the J gene lost 0 bases, with 5 bases spanning the gap. Per germline, CDR1 SGHVS and CDR2 FQNEAQ.

This chain joins TRBV6-5 and TRBJ1-5; 8 positions match TRBD1. Unmatched junction bases numbered 5, after V lost 4 bases and J lost 0 bases. Germline CDR1 MNHEY, CDR2 SVGAGI. The CDR3 is 16 amino acids. Here the CDR3 DNA reads TGTGCCAGCAGTTCCTCGGACAGGGTTAGCAATCAGCCCCAGCATTTT. Protein: CASSSSDRVSNQPQHF.

This chain joins TRBV4-1 and TRBJ1-5; TRBD1 matches at 8 bases. The germline V gene encodes CDR1 MGHRA and CDR2 YSYEKL. With 3 bases clipped from V and 6 bases from J, the junction kept 13 bases outside the gene matches. The CDR3 is 17 amino acids. The chain's CDR3 is CASSQVRTGTTPQPQHF. The CDR3 nucleotides read TGCGCCAGCAGCCAGGTTAGGACAGGGACCACTCCTCAGCCCCAGCATTTT.

This rearrangement joins TRBV10-1 to TRBJ2-7, with D perhaps being TRBD1 or TRBD2 (5 bases each). The CDR3 extends over 14 amino acids. CDR1 WNHNN and CDR2 SYGVQD come from the germline V gene (reference sequence). The V gene lost 1 base and the J gene lost 5 bases, with 12 bases spanning the gap. DNA of the CDR3: TGCGCCAGCAGTGAGTTCGAGGGGCCACACGAGCAGTACTTC. It yields the protein CASSEFEGPHEQYF.

About this clone: The identical CDR3 is also encoded by other nucleotide sequences in the sample. The rearrangement links TRBV27 to TRBJ2-2; D unresolved. V lost 3 bases and J lost 5, with 4 bases in between. The CDR3 is made up of 12 amino acids. Germline V CDR1 and CDR2: MNHEY, SMNVEV (reference sequence). The CDR3 sequence: CASSFRTGELFF. Here the CDR3 DNA reads TGTGCCAGCAGTTTCAGGACCGGGGAGCTGTTTTTT.

This chain uses TRBV19 with TRBJ1-2; the D is unclear. The V gene lost 1 base and the J gene lost 2 bases, with 8 bases spanning the gap. CDR1 and CDR2 from the germline V gene are LNHDA and SQIVND (reference sequence). This CDR3 region has 14 residues. Here the CDR3 reads CASSIVGVNYGYTF. As DNA, the CDR3 is TGTGCCAGTAGTATAGTAGGAGTCAACTATGGCTACACCTTC.

The V and J genes are TRBV28 and TRBJ1-1, with a weak D call TRBD1 (5 bases). The V end lost 5 bases, the J end lost 10 bases, and 8 bases lay between the germline ends. The CDR3 has 10 amino acids. In germline, CDR1 is MDHEN, CDR2 SYDVKM. The CDR3 is CASSLDRAFF. The CDR3 coding sequence is TGTGCCAGCAGTCTCGACAGAGCTTTCTTT.

The rearrangement joins TRBV7-2 to TRBJ2-7; D is perhaps TRBD2 (5 bases). From germline, CDR1 is SGHTA and CDR2 FQGNSA. The germline V and J ends were trimmed by 5 bases and 0 bases, with 14 bases remaining between them. This CDR3 comprises 15 residues. CDR3: CASSPRYRDSYEQYF. For the CDR3, the DNA is TGTGCCAGCAGCCCCCGGTACCGGGACTCCTACGAGCAGTACTTC.

The rearrangement uses TRBV18 and TRBJ2-5; 8 bases are shared with TRBD2. Germline-derived CDR1 and CDR2 are KGHSH and LQKENI. V was clipped by 6 bases and J by 1 base; unmatched bases: 4. The CDR3 loop spans 14 amino acids. CDR3 amino acids: CASSLLAVQETQYF. The CDR3 DNA sequence: TGTGCCAGCTCCTTACTAGCGGTCCAAGAGACCCAGTACTTC.

The V call is TRBV9, the J call TRBJ2-1, with D possibly called TRBD1 or TRBD2 (5 bases each). The CDR3 totals 16 residues. Germline CDR1 and CDR2: SGDLS and YYNGEE. V dropped 2 bases and J dropped 1 base, with 13 bases sitting between them. The CDR3 loop reads CASSVLGTRSYNEQFF. The CDR3 nucleotides are TGTGCCAGCAGCGTGTTAGGGACGAGGTCCTACAATGAGCAGTTCTTC.

The gene calls are TRBV5-6 and TRBJ2-7, with 7 positions matching TRBD1. The CDR3 has 13 amino acids. J lost 6 bases, V lost 9 bases, and 12 bases had no gene match. Germline-derived CDR1 and CDR2 are SGHDT and YYEEEE. CDR3: CANPGTESGEQYF. CDR3 DNA sequence: TGTGCCAACCCCGGGACAGAGTCTGGCGAGCAGTACTTC. The variable domain in full, completed from reference TRBV5-6 and TRBJ2-7, reads DAGVTQSPTHLIKTRGQQVTLRCSPKSGHDTVSWYQQALGQGPQFIFQYYEEEERQRGNFPDRFSGHQFPNYSSELNVNALLLGDSALYLCANPGTESGEQYFGPGTRLTVT.

The CDR3 sequence: CASSRSELYYEQYF. DNA for the CDR3: TGTGCCAGCAGCCGCTCGGAGTTGTACTACGAGCAGTACTTC. The chain recombines TRBV11-2 with TRBJ2-7, with unresolved D. Trimming pared 5 bases from V and 3 bases from J, leaving 14 bases between. Germline lookup yields CDR1 SGHAT and CDR2 FQNNGV. CDR3 length equals 14 residues.

The gene calls are TRBV10-1 and TRBJ2-3; D is unresolved. The CDR3 extends over 12 amino acids. Germline CDR1 WNHNN, CDR2 SYGVQD (reference sequence). V shed 4 bases and J shed 4 bases, with 6 bases lying between them. CDR3 residues: CASSVRSDTQYF. CDR3 nucleotides: TGCGCCAGCAGTGTGAGGTCAGATACGCAGTATTTT.

Remarks on this clone: Other DNA sequences in the same sample also yield this CDR3. The chain is built from TRBV28 and TRBJ1-2, with TRBD1 matching 7 bases. The junction had 3 bases not matched to a gene; V was cut back by 2 bases and J by 3 bases. This CDR3 comprises 14 residues. The germline CDR1 and CDR2 sequences are MDHEN and SYDVKM. In nucleotides, the CDR3 is TGTGCCAGCAGTTTAAGTGACAGGGACTATGGCTACACCTTC. Translation gives CASSLSDRDYGYTF.

The V call is TRBV9, the J call TRBJ2-2; perhaps TRBD1 as D (6 bases). Germline V CDR1 and CDR2: SGDLS, YYNGEE. The CDR3 loop spans 15 amino acids. Trimming took off 0 bases at V and 6 bases at J, with 12 bases between the two ends. CDR3: CASSVVPGAAGELFF. The CDR3 nucleotides read TGTGCCAGCAGCGTAGTCCCAGGGGCTGCCGGGGAGCTGTTTTTT.

A single count supports this clone. The V and J genes are TRBV18 and TRBJ2-3, with D uncertain. V was shortened by 4 bases and J by 2 bases, with 10 bases between the two germline ends. This CDR3 is 14 amino acids long. The germline V gene has CDR1 KGHSH and CDR2 LQKENI. The CDR3 nucleotides are TGTGCCAGCTCACGGTCCAGCACCACAGATACGCAGTATTTT. Translation: CASSRSSTTDTQYF.

This chain links TRBV7-9 with TRBJ2-7, with D tentatively TRBD2 (5 bases). In germline, CDR1 is SEHNR, CDR2 FQNEAQ (reference sequence). Trimming stripped 0 bases from V and 1 base from J, with 10 bases between. This CDR3 has 15 residues. The CDR3 spells CASSLAPGISYEQYF. The CDR3, as DNA: TGTGCCAGCAGCTTAGCTCCCGGGATTTCCTACGAGCAGTACTTC.

The chain recombines TRBV29-1 with TRBJ1-4; D remains unclear. The CDR3 length is 14 residues. V was shortened by 7 bases and J by 2 bases, with 14 bases between the two germline ends. Germline V gene lookup returns CDR1 SQVTM and CDR2 ANQGSEA. DNA of the CDR3: TGCAGCGCTCAAAGGGTGGACACTAATGAAAAACTGTTTTTT. Its protein product is CSAQRVDTNEKLFF.

This rearrangement joins TRBV27 to TRBJ1-2; a weak D match, TRBD1 (5 bases). CDR3 length: 15 amino acids. Trimming removed 5 bases at V and 0 bases at J, with 13 bases between. Germline V CDR1 and CDR2: MNHEY, SMNVEV (reference sequence). CDR3 sequence (DNA): TGTGCCAGCAGTCTTACCGGACAAGCTAACTATGGCTACACCTTC. It yields the protein CASSLTGQANYGYTF.